This TCR beta chain was captured in a study of OX40 agonist ivuxolimab in advanced cancers. Notes on the study in general: Blood T cells, both CD4+ and CD8+, expanded clonally by week 6 at 0.1 to 3.0 mg/kg. Determination of antigen specificity was not performed for the expanded peripheral T cells.

Blood draws occurred at baseline, cycle 4 day 1, and cycle 7 day 1. With regard to this clone: The antigen remains unidentified.

The V gene's germline CDR1 is ENHRY and CDR2 SYGVKD. The V and J ends lost 8 bases and 0 bases, in that order; junction bases with no gene match: 2. This CDR3 contains 13 residues. Profiled with immunoSEQ multiplex PCR; TCRdb holds only in-frame clones, not every one. The data hold about 61,000 clones, with 70% to 90% observed a single time. This clonotype originated in an adult with an advanced solid tumor such as melanoma, head and neck, liver or kidney cancer. Source: CD4+ or CD8+ T cells sorted from blood, taken in a trial of the OX40 agonist ivuxolimab. V usage is TRBV10-3 and J usage is TRBJ1-1, with 8 positions matching TRBD1. The CDR3 region has the DNA TGTGCCATCTCGGGACAGGTGAACACTGAAGCTTTCTTT. This encodes CAISGQVNTEAFF.